A selection of T cell receptor beta chains follows, all from one sample in a study of T cells in Graves' hyperthyroidism and ophthalmopathy. TCRdb called the multiplex PCR reads again in MiXCR, with one record for every CDR3 protein. The table includes 300,000 to 400,000 distinct CDR3 sequences, roughly 15% detected once. Input material: blood. These receptors came from a woman younger than 45 with Graves' ophthalmopathy. Both conserved end residues are part of each CDR3. The order of the fields is D gene, V gene, J gene, clone size, CDR3 protein, CDR3 DNA. A D gene is named only where the DNA matches it firmly. Size is omitted from some rows. Given values are once, few, many or a class for expanded clones.

d_gene: -; v_gene: TRBV19; j_gene: TRBJ2-6; abundance: few; CDR3aa: CASSVGVILSGANVLTF; CDR3nt: TGTGCCAGTAGTGTTGGGGTCATCCTCTCTGGGGCCAACGTCCTGACTTTC
d_gene: TRBD2; v_gene: TRBV7-9; j_gene: TRBJ2-5; abundance: -; CDR3aa: CASSSGTSGGKETQYF; CDR3nt: TGTGCCAGCAGCAGCGGGACTAGCGGGGGAAAAGAGACCCAGTACTTC
d_gene: -; v_gene: TRBV27; j_gene: TRBJ1-2; abundance: many; CDR3aa: CASSPSRGLDYGYTF; CDR3nt: TGTGCCAGCAGTCCCTCCAGGGGACTAGATTATGGCTACACCTTC
d_gene: -; v_gene: TRBV9; j_gene: TRBJ2-7; abundance: many; CDR3aa: CASSVKDRGYEQYF; CDR3nt: TGTGCCAGCAGCGTGAAGGACCGGGGCTACGAGCAGTACTTC
d_gene: -; v_gene: TRBV12-3/TRBV12-4; j_gene: TRBJ2-3; abundance: many; CDR3aa: CATTTMGDTQYF; CDR3nt: TGTGCCACCACCACAATGGGAGATACGCAGTATTTT
d_gene: TRBD1; v_gene: TRBV10-3; j_gene: TRBJ2-7; abundance: -; CDR3aa: CAISTDRGDSYEQYF; CDR3nt: TGTGCCATCAGTACGGACAGGGGTGACTCCTACGAGCAGTACTTC
d_gene: TRBD2; v_gene: TRBV6-2/TRBV6-3; j_gene: TRBJ2-7; abundance: -; CDR3aa: CASSWPGLPSYEQYF; CDR3nt: TGTGCCAGCAGTTGGCCGGGACTACCCTCCTACGAGCAGTACTTC
d_gene: TRBD1; v_gene: TRBV5-1; j_gene: TRBJ2-3; abundance: -; CDR3aa: CASSLGDSRADTQYF; CDR3nt: TGTGCCAGCAGCTTGGGGGACAGTCGCGCAGATACGCAGTATTTT
d_gene: TRBD2; v_gene: TRBV9; j_gene: TRBJ2-2; abundance: few; CDR3aa: CASSVAGGTGELFF; CDR3nt: TGTGCCAGCAGCGTAGCGGGGGGCACCGGGGAGCTGTTTTTT
d_gene: TRBD2; v_gene: TRBV7-2; j_gene: TRBJ2-1; abundance: few; CDR3aa: CASSPISGTSGNNQFF; CDR3nt: TGTGCCAGCAGCCCTATTTCCGGGACTAGCGGTAACAATCAGTTCTTC
d_gene: TRBD1; v_gene: TRBV2; j_gene: TRBJ2-7; abundance: many; CDR3aa: CASSVRAETGVSYEQYF; CDR3nt: TGTGCCAGCAGTGTACGTGCCGAGACAGGGGTTTCCTACGAGCAGTACTTC
d_gene: -; v_gene: TRBV4-1; j_gene: TRBJ1-1; abundance: -; CDR3aa: CASSQDLGRVGKQSEAFF; CDR3nt: TGCGCCAGCAGCCAAGATCTGGGCAGGGTGGGGAAGCAAAGTGAAGCTTTCTTT
d_gene: TRBD1; v_gene: TRBV12-3/TRBV12-4; j_gene: TRBJ2-3; abundance: many; CDR3aa: CASSPTPGQFHTDTQYF; CDR3nt: TGTGCCAGCAGCCCTACCCCGGGACAGTTCCACACAGATACGCAGTATTTT
d_gene: -; v_gene: TRBV10-3; j_gene: TRBJ2-7; abundance: many; CDR3aa: CASYGGQAYEQYF; CDR3nt: TGTGCCAGCTACGGGGGTCAAGCCTACGAGCAGTACTTC
d_gene: -; v_gene: TRBV12-3/TRBV12-4; j_gene: TRBJ1-5; abundance: many; CDR3aa: CASSIRPIYSNQPQHF; CDR3nt: TGTGCCAGCAGCATCCGGCCTATTTATAGCAATCAGCCCCAGCATTTT
d_gene: TRBD1; v_gene: TRBV7-2; j_gene: TRBJ2-7; abundance: many; CDR3aa: CASSLRDRIHEQYF; CDR3nt: TGTGCCAGCAGCCTAAGGGACAGGATCCACGAGCAGTACTTC
d_gene: TRBD2; v_gene: TRBV13; j_gene: TRBJ2-1; abundance: many; CDR3aa: CASSAYHLPGTSSYNEQFF; CDR3nt: TGTGCCAGCAGCGCTTACCACCTTCCCGGGACTAGCTCCTACAATGAGCAGTTCTTC
d_gene: TRBD2; v_gene: TRBV6-1; j_gene: TRBJ2-7; abundance: many; CDR3aa: CASRQAGGSGEQYF; CDR3nt: TGTGCCAGCAGACAAGCGGGGGGGTCAGGCGAGCAGTACTTC
d_gene: -; v_gene: TRBV7-9; j_gene: TRBJ2-7; abundance: many; CDR3aa: CASSLPFRGNEQYF; CDR3nt: TGTGCCAGCAGCTTACCCTTCCGGGGTAACGAGCAGTACTTC
d_gene: -; v_gene: TRBV19; j_gene: TRBJ1-4; abundance: -; CDR3aa: CASSYREIEKLFF; CDR3nt: TGTGCCAGTAGTTACAGAGAAATAGAAAAACTGTTTTTT
d_gene: -; v_gene: TRBV28; j_gene: TRBJ1-6; abundance: -; CDR3aa: CASSLLWGGSANSPLHF; CDR3nt: TGTGCCAGCAGTTTACTGTGGGGTGGGTCTGCGAATTCACCCCTCCACTTT
d_gene: TRBD2; v_gene: TRBV14; j_gene: TRBJ2-3; abundance: -; CDR3aa: CASRGRGSRTQYF; CDR3nt: TGTGCCAGCAGAGGGCGGGGGAGCAGGACCCAGTATTTT
d_gene: -; v_gene: TRBV5-1; j_gene: TRBJ2-3; abundance: many; CDR3aa: CASGLSGNTDTQYF; CDR3nt: TGCGCCAGCGGCTTGTCGGGGAACACAGATACGCAGTATTTT
d_gene: -; v_gene: TRBV7-8; j_gene: TRBJ2-3; abundance: many; CDR3aa: CASSLFAHSTDTQYF; CDR3nt: TGTGCCAGCAGCTTATTCGCCCACAGCACAGATACGCAGTATTTT
d_gene: -; v_gene: TRBV20-1; j_gene: TRBJ2-4; abundance: few; CDR3aa: CSARETGTGKVKNIQYF; CDR3nt: TGCAGTGCTAGAGAAACAGGGACGGGGAAAGTCAAAAACATTCAGTACTTC
d_gene: -; v_gene: TRBV27; j_gene: TRBJ2-3; abundance: many; CDR3aa: CASSGGHGDTQYF; CDR3nt: TGTGCCAGCAGTGGGGGGCACGGAGATACGCAGTATTTT
d_gene: TRBD1; v_gene: TRBV6-1; j_gene: TRBJ2-1; abundance: many; CDR3aa: CASAQDRGHEQFF; CDR3nt: TGTGCCAGCGCTCAGGACAGGGGCCATGAGCAGTTCTTC
d_gene: -; v_gene: TRBV27; j_gene: TRBJ2-1; abundance: many; CDR3aa: CASTPSSGLTYNEQFF; CDR3nt: TGTGCCAGCACGCCATCCAGCGGGCTTACCTACAATGAGCAGTTCTTC
d_gene: -; v_gene: TRBV25-1; j_gene: TRBJ1-4; abundance: few; CDR3aa: CASSDTGMVRTNEKLFF; CDR3nt: TGTGCCAGCAGTGATACGGGCATGGTGAGGACTAATGAAAAACTGTTTTTT
d_gene: TRBD2; v_gene: TRBV18; j_gene: TRBJ2-3; abundance: many; CDR3aa: CASSPLAGGPTDTQYF; CDR3nt: TGTGCCAGCTCACCGTTGGCGGGGGGGCCCACAGATACGCAGTATTTT
d_gene: -; v_gene: TRBV2; j_gene: TRBJ1-5; abundance: many; CDR3aa: CASSEALGGGNQPQHF; CDR3nt: TGTGCCAGCAGTGAAGCGCTTGGGGGGGGCAATCAGCCCCAGCATTTT
d_gene: -; v_gene: TRBV29-1; j_gene: TRBJ2-1; abundance: many; CDR3aa: CSVAGWPSDWGNNEQFF; CDR3nt: TGCAGCGTTGCCGGGTGGCCTTCGGACTGGGGAAACAATGAGCAGTTCTTC
d_gene: -; v_gene: TRBV6-1; j_gene: TRBJ2-5; abundance: few; CDR3aa: CASSEGGLETQYF; CDR3nt: TGTGCCAGCAGTGAAGGGGGCCTCGAGACCCAGTACTTC
d_gene: TRBD2; v_gene: TRBV7-9; j_gene: TRBJ2-1; abundance: many; CDR3aa: CASTGTTSYNEQFF; CDR3nt: TGTGCCAGCACCGGGACTACCTCCTACAATGAGCAGTTCTTC
d_gene: -; v_gene: TRBV20-1; j_gene: TRBJ2-7; abundance: -; CDR3aa: CSARDERLYYEQYF; CDR3nt: TGCAGTGCTAGAGATGAAAGGTTATACTACGAGCAGTACTTC
d_gene: -; v_gene: TRBV15; j_gene: TRBJ1-6; abundance: many; CDR3aa: CATSRRLGQNNSPLHF; CDR3nt: TGTGCCACCAGCAGGAGGCTGGGACAAAATAATTCACCCCTCCACTTT
d_gene: TRBD1; v_gene: TRBV7-2; j_gene: TRBJ2-2; abundance: many; CDR3aa: CASSAQGQPITGELFF; CDR3nt: TGTGCCAGCAGCGCACAGGGACAGCCTATTACCGGGGAGCTGTTTTTT
d_gene: TRBD1; v_gene: TRBV19; j_gene: TRBJ2-7; abundance: -; CDR3aa: CASSPKGQGAYEQYF; CDR3nt: TGTGCCAGTAGTCCTAAGGGACAGGGTGCGTACGAGCAGTACTTC
d_gene: TRBD1; v_gene: TRBV10-3; j_gene: TRBJ2-3; abundance: many; CDR3aa: CAISESETGTTDTQYF; CDR3nt: TGTGCCATCAGTGAGTCGGAGACAGGGACCACAGATACGCAGTATTTT
d_gene: TRBD1; v_gene: TRBV2; j_gene: TRBJ2-6; abundance: many; CDR3aa: CASKGQGALFSGANVLTF; CDR3nt: TGTGCCAGCAAGGGCCAGGGGGCGCTTTTTTCTGGGGCCAACGTCCTGACTTTC
d_gene: TRBD1; v_gene: TRBV7-3; j_gene: TRBJ2-3; abundance: many; CDR3aa: CASSLQGQGTDTQYF; CDR3nt: TGTGCCAGCAGCTTACAGGGACAGGGCACAGATACGCAGTATTTT
d_gene: TRBD1; v_gene: TRBV4-1; j_gene: TRBJ1-4; abundance: -; CDR3aa: CASSQDRTGVNEKLLF; CDR3nt: TGCGCCAGCAGCCAAGATAGGACAGGGGTTAATGAAAAACTGCTTTTT
d_gene: -; v_gene: TRBV7-8; j_gene: TRBJ1-5; abundance: many; CDR3aa: CASSSGEFNQPQHF; CDR3nt: TGTGCCAGCAGCTCGGGGGAGTTTAATCAGCCCCAGCATTTT
d_gene: -; v_gene: TRBV19; j_gene: TRBJ1-1; abundance: many; CDR3aa: CASSRKPTVTTEAFF; CDR3nt: TGTGCCAGTAGTAGGAAACCTACAGTAACCACTGAAGCTTTCTTT
d_gene: TRBD2; v_gene: TRBV7-2; j_gene: TRBJ2-7; abundance: many; CDR3aa: CASSQLIGTSFRYEQYF; CDR3nt: TGTGCCAGCAGTCAGCTTATTGGGACTAGCTTTCGCTACGAGCAGTACTTC
d_gene: TRBD2; v_gene: TRBV2; j_gene: TRBJ2-3; abundance: once; CDR3aa: CASSPFSGGRSTDTQYF; CDR3nt: TGTGCCAGCAGTCCGTTTAGCGGGGGGAGAAGCACAGATACGCAGTATTTT
d_gene: TRBD2; v_gene: TRBV7-8; j_gene: TRBJ2-3; abundance: many; CDR3aa: CASSRDGGADTQYF; CDR3nt: TGTGCCAGCAGCCGGGACGGGGGGGCAGATACGCAGTATTTT
d_gene: -; v_gene: TRBV18; j_gene: TRBJ1-3; abundance: many; CDR3aa: CASSPFTASSGNTIYF; CDR3nt: TGTGCCAGCTCACCATTTACGGCCAGCTCTGGAAACACCATATATTTT
d_gene: -; v_gene: TRBV19; j_gene: TRBJ1-5; abundance: -; CDR3aa: CASSMTRGSFSNQPQHF; CDR3nt: TGTGCCAGTAGTATGACGCGGGGCTCTTTTAGCAATCAGCCCCAGCATTTT
d_gene: -; v_gene: TRBV7-8; j_gene: TRBJ1-6; abundance: many; CDR3aa: CASSPPRGQGSNSPLHF; CDR3nt: TGTGCCAGCAGCCCGCCCCGGGGGCAGGGGAGTAATTCACCCCTCCACTTT
d_gene: -; v_gene: TRBV11-2; j_gene: TRBJ2-7; abundance: many; CDR3aa: CASSLASSGEQYF; CDR3nt: TGTGCCAGCAGCTTAGCATCCTCGGGGGAGCAGTACTTC
d_gene: TRBD2; v_gene: TRBV3-1; j_gene: TRBJ2-5; abundance: many; CDR3aa: CASSQLAGGPVETQYF; CDR3nt: TGTGCCAGCAGCCAACTAGCGGGGGGGCCGGTGGAGACCCAGTACTTC
d_gene: TRBD1; v_gene: TRBV15; j_gene: TRBJ2-7; abundance: many; CDR3aa: CATSREDRGYEQYF; CDR3nt: TGTGCCACCAGCAGAGAGGACAGGGGCTACGAGCAGTACTTC